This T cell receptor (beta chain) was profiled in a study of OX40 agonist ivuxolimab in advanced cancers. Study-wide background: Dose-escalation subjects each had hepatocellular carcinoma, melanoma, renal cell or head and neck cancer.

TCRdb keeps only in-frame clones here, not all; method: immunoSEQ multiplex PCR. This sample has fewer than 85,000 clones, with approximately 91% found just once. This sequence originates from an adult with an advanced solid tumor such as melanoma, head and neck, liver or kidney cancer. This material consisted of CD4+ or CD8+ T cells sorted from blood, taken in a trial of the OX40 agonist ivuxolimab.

The CDR3 sequence is CASGLLYTSGGASNEQFF. CDR3 DNA: TGTGCTAGTGGTTTGCTATACACTAGCGGGGGGGCGTCCAATGAGCAGTTCTTC. The chain uses TRBV12-5 and TRBJ2-1; 13 positions match TRBD2. CDR1 and CDR2 (germline): LGHNT, FRNRAP. The ends lost 2 bases at V and 6 bases at J; junction bases unmatched: 10. The CDR3 extends over 18 amino acids.